Shown below are 20 T cell receptor beta chains from a single sample sequenced in a study of T cell repertoires in aging, cancer and after chemotherapy. Peripheral blood genomic DNA, not sorted cells or RNA, was the template. TRB rearrangements spanning V, D and J were amplified using mixed TRB-A/B primers. TCRdb re-derived calls from the multiplex PCR reads in MiXCR, one entry per CDR3 protein. The sample gives about 3,200 distinct CDR3 sequences, about a fifth of which show up once; around two fifths is in the top ten. Sequenced input: blood. These TCRs come from a human donor with a blood cancer.

This clonotype counts as medium-sized. The V call is TRBV7-9, the J call TRBJ2-3; D is uncertain. V shed 8 bases and J shed 6 bases, with 9 bases lying between them. This CDR3 is built from 11 residues. CDR1 SEHNR and CDR2 FQNEAQ come from the germline V gene (reference sequence). The CDR3 region has the DNA TGTGCCAGCTCCGAAACGGATACGCAGTATTTT. Translated, it gives CASSETDTQYF.

The CDR3 here is CSARPQSSNQPQHF. In nucleotides, the CDR3 is TGCAGTGCTAGGCCCCAGAGTAGCAATCAGCCCCAGCATTTT. This chain connects TRBV20-1 to TRBJ1-5; no clear D. The CDR3 extends over 14 amino acids. V gave up 3 bases and J gave up 0 bases, with 9 bases separating them. Germline V gives CDR1 DFQATT, CDR2 SNEGSKA (reference sequence).

This clonotype came up a few times. This chain connects TRBV11-1 to TRBJ2-1, with TRBD2 matching over 13 bases. Trimming took 3 bases from V and 7 from J; bases not matched to a gene: 3. CDR1 SGHAT and CDR2 FQDESV come from the germline V gene (reference sequence). The CDR3 is made up of 15 amino acids. In DNA form, the CDR3 reads TGTGCCAGCAGCTTCGGGACTAGCGGGGTTAATGAGCAGTTCTTC. As protein: CASSFGTSGVNEQFF.

As concerns this clonotype: Being one base from a much bigger clone, this may be a read error. The chain links TRBV10-3 to TRBJ1-6; TRBD1 might be the D (5 bases). The CDR3 runs to 15 residues. The V end was cut by 6 bases, the J end by 3 bases, with 12 bases between. The germline V gene has CDR1 ENHRY and CDR2 SYGVKD. The CDR3 DNA reads TGTGCCATCAGAGAAGACAGCTACTATAATTCACCCCTCCACTTT. It specifies CAIREDSYYNSPLHF.

This clonotype is medium-sized. This chain joins TRBV27 and TRBJ2-7; 12 bases are shared with TRBD1. The CDR3 is 16 residues long. CDR1 is MNHEY, CDR2 SMNVEV, per germline (reference sequence). The V segment lost 6 bases and the J segment 4 bases; nucleotides outside the gene matches: 10. The CDR3 here is CASSHKVGQGAYEQYF. Here the CDR3 DNA reads TGTGCCAGCAGCCACAAAGTGGGACAGGGGGCGTACGAGCAGTACTTC.

This clonotype showed up just a few times. This chain uses TRBV6-1 with TRBJ1-5; D is perhaps TRBD1 (6 bases). This CDR3 has 16 residues. Trimming left V 3 bases short and J 8 bases short, with 20 bases between. From germline, CDR1 is MNHNS and CDR2 SASEGT. This CDR3 is CASSDKGRGGQEPQHF. The CDR3 region has the DNA TGTGCCAGCAGTGACAAGGGGAGGGGGGGCCAGGAGCCCCAGCATTTT.

This clonotype was recorded a few times. The chain employs TRBV19 and TRBJ1-5, with D possibly being TRBD1 (6 bases). Deletions cut 4 bases from V and 2 bases from J, with 12 bases between. Germline lookup yields CDR1 LNHDA and CDR2 SQIVND (reference sequence). There are 15 residues in the CDR3. The CDR3 loop is CASSTTYRGNQPQHF. The DNA of the CDR3 is TGTGCCAGTAGTACCACATACAGGGGCAATCAGCCCCAGCATTTT. Based on the CDR3 plus reference TRBV19 and TRBJ1-5, the full variable domain is DGGITQSPKYLFRKEGQNVTLSCEQNLNHDAMYWYRQDPGQGLRLIYYSQIVNDFQKGDIAEGYSVSREKKESFPLTVTSAQKNPTAFYLCASSTTYRGNQPQHFGDGTRLSIL.

In its sample, this clonotype ranks as medium-sized (0.01 to 0.1%). This rearrangement joins TRBV6-1 to TRBJ1-5; no definite D call. Germline V gene sequence: CDR1 MNHNS, CDR2 SASEGT. This CDR3 contains 14 residues. V dropped 10 bases and J dropped 0 bases, with 13 bases sitting between them. Here the CDR3 reads CAIGRVTSNQPQHF. The DNA for the CDR3 is TGTGCCATTGGACGGGTTACTAGCAATCAGCCCCAGCATTTT.

In this sample, this clonotype turned up a few times. The chain joins TRBV11-2 to TRBJ2-7; a possible D gene is TRBD1 (5 bases). This CDR3 has 13 amino acids. V was clipped by 3 bases and J by 3 bases, with 9 bases between them. Germline V gene sequence: CDR1 SGHAT, CDR2 FQNNGV. The CDR3 loop is CASSLQGGYEQYF. In DNA form, the CDR3 reads TGTGCCAGCAGCTTGCAGGGCGGCTACGAGCAGTACTTC.

Regarding this clonotype: At one boundary the junction diverges from the germline segment, which might be a read error. The V and J genes are TRBV6-5 and TRBJ1-1; tentatively, D is TRBD1 (5 bases). CDR1 is MNHEY, CDR2 SVGAGI, per germline. This CDR3 has 12 residues. The CDR3 protein is CASRDSLTEAYF. The CDR3 DNA is TGTGCCAGCAGAGACAGCCTCACTGAAGCTTACTTT.

Worth noting for this clonotype: A much larger clone lies one base from this, so it may be a read error. The gene calls are TRBV5-6 and TRBJ2-5, with TRBD1 as a possible D gene (6 bases). Trimming took off 2 bases at V and 5 bases at J, with 19 bases between the two ends. This CDR3 contains 16 residues. The germline V gene has CDR1 SGHDT and CDR2 YYEEEE. The DNA for the CDR3 is TGTGCCAGCAGCTTTGGAGCGGACAGTGGCGCGGAGACCCAGTACTTC. Translation: CASSFGADSGAETQYF.

This clonotype is judged medium-sized (0.01 to 0.1%). The chain links TRBV20-1 to TRBJ2-3; no clear D gene. V was trimmed by 3 bases and J by 3 bases, leaving 7 bases between them. CDR1 and CDR2 (germline): DFQATT, SNEGSKA (reference sequence). The CDR3 contains 12 residues. CDR3 protein: CSASGTTDTQYF. For the CDR3, the DNA is TGCAGTGCTAGTGGAACAACAGATACGCAGTATTTT.

J is TRBJ1-3 and V is TRBV6-9; 8 bases are a match to TRBD1. With V trimmed by 6 bases and J by 4 bases, 5 bases remained unmatched. Looked up from germline, CDR1 is MNHGY and CDR2 is SVAAGI. The CDR3 loop spans 14 amino acids. The CDR3 nucleotides are TGTGCCAGCAGACCCAGGACAGGGGGAAACACCATATATTTT. As protein: CASRPRTGGNTIYF.

This sequence joins TRBV12-3 or TRBV12-4 and TRBJ2-1; possibly TRBD2 for D (5 bases). The CDR3 contains 15 residues. V dropped 3 bases and J dropped 2 bases, with 11 bases sitting between them. In DNA, the CDR3 is TGTGCCAGCAGTTTTTCGGCGGGTGCCTACAATGAGCAGTTCTTC. Translated: CASSFSAGAYNEQFF.

This clonotype is deemed medium-sized (0.01 to 0.1%). The rearrangement uses TRBV6-5 and TRBJ2-7; weak D call: TRBD2 (5 bases). Trimming removed 0 bases at V and 6 bases at J, with 9 bases between. This CDR3 comprises 13 residues. Germline V CDR1 and CDR2: MNHEY, SVGAGI. DNA for the CDR3: TGTGCCAGCAGTTACTCTCGAGGGTTCGAGCAGTACTTC. Residues: CASSYSRGFEQYF.

This clonotype is medium-sized in the sample. This chain connects TRBV5-5 to TRBJ1-2, with 7 bases matching TRBD1. J was trimmed by 1 base and V by 3 bases; bases with no gene match: 6. This CDR3 has 15 amino acids. Germline V gives CDR1 SGHKS, CDR2 YYEKEE (reference sequence). CDR3 nucleotide sequence: TGTGCCAGCAGCTCGACGGGACAGCTTAACTATGGCTACACCTTC. It yields the protein CASSSTGQLNYGYTF.

As concerns this clonotype: A read error may explain this, as a much larger clone is one base away. This chain uses TRBV6-1 with TRBJ1-5; 7 bases match TRBD1. Germline loops: CDR1 MNHNS, CDR2 SASEGT. CDR3 length equals 11 residues. The CDR3 sequence is CVSFRQGAQHF. CDR3 DNA sequence: TGTGTCAGCTTCCGACAGGGCGCCCAGCATTTT.

V and J are TRBV28 and TRBJ2-2, with D maybe TRBD2 (7 bases). The CDR3 runs 17 residues. V was trimmed by 5 bases and J by 5 bases, leaving 21 bases between them. The germline CDR1 and CDR2 sequences are MDHEN and SYDVKM. The CDR3 here is CASSPLRRGPGTGELFF. CDR3 in DNA: TGTGCCAGCAGTCCCCTTAGGCGGGGGCCGGGAACCGGGGAGCTGTTTTTT.

By sample share, this clonotype is medium-sized. The J gene is TRBJ2-1, the V gene TRBV6-6; the D is unclear. Trimming removed 5 bases from V and 0 bases from J, with 11 bases in between. This CDR3 comprises 15 residues. The germline gives CDR1 MNHNY, CDR2 SVGAGI (reference sequence). CDR3 residues: CASSQGRSSYNEQFF. The CDR3 nucleotides read TGTGCCAGCAGTCAAGGCAGGAGCTCCTACAATGAGCAGTTCTTC.

This clonotype was seen more than once but under ten times. The V and J genes are TRBV7-2 and TRBJ1-1, with a tentative D call TRBD1 (6 bases). Looked up from germline, CDR1 is SGHTA and CDR2 is FQGNSA. The V gene lost 4 bases and the J gene lost 1 base, with 19 bases spanning the gap. The CDR3 consists of 17 residues. Here the CDR3 reads CASSSPPGGRKNTEAFF. The CDR3 region has the DNA TGTGCCAGCAGCTCCCCTCCCGGGGGGCGGAAGAACACTGAAGCTTTCTTT.